Listed below are T cell receptor beta chains from one sample, sequenced in a study of blood T cell repertoires in COVID-19. TCRdb's copy holds only in-frame clones and misses some; the assay was immunoSEQ multiplex PCR. The sample has 110,000 to 150,000 clones, 80% to 90% seen once. The sequenced material came from peripheral blood. These receptors originate from a man aged 60 to 69 with active or convalescent COVID-19. Each CDR3 is given with its conserved first and last residue. The D gene is left open where the match is weak. Clone size appears in some rows only: once, few, many, or a class for an expanded clone.

clone size,V gene,J gene,D gene,CDR3 protein,CDR3 DNA
few,TRBV27,TRBJ1-6,-,CASRGGAYLLHF,TGTGCCAGCAGGGGGGGGGCATATCTCCTCCACTTT
-,TRBV19,TRBJ1-3,TRBD1,CASSRPQGDSGNTIYF,TGTGCCAGTAGTCGGCCTCAGGGGGACTCTGGAAACACCATATATTTT
-,TRBV10-1,TRBJ1-1,-,CASSESQGNAFF,TGCGCCAGCAGTGAGTCCCAGGGAAACGCTTTCTTT
-,TRBV7-2,TRBJ1-2,-,CASSLDHTANYGYTF,TGTGCCAGCAGCTTAGATCACACCGCTAACTATGGCTACACCTTC
-,TRBV6-5,TRBJ1-5,TRBD1,CASRVDRAGNQPQHF,TGTGCCAGCAGAGTAGACAGGGCTGGCAATCAGCCCCAGCATTTT
-,TRBV19,TRBJ2-1,TRBD2,CASSERGVSYNEQFF,TGTGCCAGTAGTGAACGGGGGGTCTCCTACAATGAGCAGTTCTTC
-,TRBV6-2/TRBV6-3,TRBJ2-1,-,CASSYSTYNEQFF,TGTGCCAGCAGTTACTCTACCTACAATGAGCAGTTCTTC
once,TRBV2,TRBJ1-4,-,CASSDPGTGNEKLFF,TGTGCCAGCAGTGATCCCGGGACTGGGAATGAAAAACTGTTTTTT
once,TRBV4-1,TRBJ1-5,-,CASSQAVDQPQHF,TGCGCCAGCAGCCAAGCGGTAGATCAGCCCCAGCATTTT
once,TRBV10-1,TRBJ1-1,-,CASSPQKNGEAFF,TGCGCCAGCAGTCCACAGAAAAATGGTGAAGCTTTCTTT
-,TRBV30,TRBJ1-2,TRBD1,CAWRPRQGFVNYGYTF,TGTGCCTGGAGGCCGCGACAGGGCTTCGTAAACTATGGCTACACCTTC
-,TRBV24-1,TRBJ2-1,TRBD2,CATSEGLASYNEQFF,TGTGCCACCAGTGAGGGACTAGCGTCCTACAATGAGCAGTTCTTC
-,TRBV5-5,TRBJ1-2,-,CASSLYSGYTF,TGTGCCAGCAGCTTATATAGCGGCTACACCTTC
-,TRBV2,TRBJ1-2,TRBD1,CASSSGRQGSGYGYTF,TGTGCCAGCAGTTCGGGAAGACAGGGATCAGGCTATGGCTACACCTTC
-,TRBV29-1,TRBJ1-1,-,CSGMTGNTEAFF,TGTAGCGGTATGACGGGGAACACTGAAGCTTTCTTT
few,TRBV9,TRBJ1-4,-,CASSEGPVEKLFF,TGTGCCAGCAGCGAGGGGCCGGTCGAAAAACTGTTTTTT
-,TRBV3-1/TRBV3-2,TRBJ2-1,-,CASSRTDNEQFF,TGTGCCAGCAGCCGGACAGATAATGAGCAGTTCTTC
few,TRBV30,TRBJ1-2,-,CAWTPGGADGYTF,TGTGCCTGGACCCCCGGGGGGGCCGACGGCTACACCTTC
-,TRBV6-1,TRBJ1-2,TRBD1,CASSEWDSYF,TGTGCCAGCAGTGAATGGGACAGCTACTTC
-,TRBV25-1,TRBJ1-1,-,CASSAPGGGFLNTEAFF,TGTGCCAGCAGTGCCCCGGGGGGCGGATTTCTGAACACTGAAGCTTTCTTT
-,TRBV30,TRBJ1-2,-,CAWTPVGDFYGYTF,TGTGCCTGGACGCCAGTAGGGGACTTCTATGGCTACACCTTC
-,TRBV5-1,TRBJ1-1,TRBD1,CASSGSTGTITEAFF,TGCGCCAGCAGCGGCTCGACAGGGACCATCACTGAAGCTTTCTTT
-,TRBV6-5,TRBJ1-3,-,CASSRSYSGNTIYF,TGTGCCAGCAGTCGGAGTTATTCTGGAAACACCATATATTTT
few,TRBV27,TRBJ2-3,TRBD2,CASSPGTSGITDTQYF,TGTGCCAGCAGTCCGGGGACTAGCGGGATAACAGATACGCAGTATTTT
-,TRBV27,TRBJ1-5,-,CASSPPGQINQPQHF,TGTGCCAGCAGTCCCCCCGGACAGATTAATCAGCCCCAGCATTTT
-,TRBV19,TRBJ2-1,-,CASSDSSYNEQFF,TGTGCCAGTAGCGACAGCTCCTACAATGAGCAGTTCTTC
-,TRBV6-2/TRBV6-3,TRBJ1-2,-,CASSTIGGYTF,TGTGCCAGCAGCACTATTGGGGGCTACACCTTC
-,TRBV7-9,TRBJ2-1,-,CASSSLLTPRGEQFF,TGTGCCAGCAGCTCTCTCCTCACTCCACGGGGTGAGCAGTTCTTC
-,TRBV25-1,TRBJ1-4,-,CASRSGANEKLFF,TGTGCCAGCAGATCAGGGGCTAATGAAAAACTGTTTTTT
-,TRBV5-4,TRBJ1-2,TRBD1,CASSVDRDYGYTF,TGTGCCAGCAGCGTGGACAGGGATTATGGCTACACCTTC
-,TRBV6-2/TRBV6-3,TRBJ2-2,-,CASSYSETGELFF,TGTGCCAGCAGTTACAGTGAGACCGGGGAGCTGTTTTTT
-,TRBV19,TRBJ1-5,-,CASSIQHNSNQPQHF,TGTGCCAGTAGTATACAACACAATAGCAATCAGCCCCAGCATTTT
-,TRBV7-9,TRBJ2-1,TRBD2,CASSLALAGNNEQFF,TGTGCCAGCAGCTTAGCATTAGCGGGTAACAATGAGCAGTTCTTC